Reported below is one T cell receptor (beta chain). The antigen is unknown. Via MiXCR, TCRdb re-called the RACE reads, giving one row per CDR3 protein. The table records more than 150,000 distinct CDR3 sequences, about 14% of them present only once. Germline V gene data show CDR1 as SGHTA and CDR2 as FQGNSA. After removal of 7 bases from V and 2 bases from J, the junction contained 13 bases not matched to a gene. CDR3 length: 16 residues. Time point here: patch test 1, 2 weeks after DPC sensitization. Treatment described: therapeutic diphenylcyclopropenone sensitization with weekly scalp DPC. The sample comes from a study of human T cells and chemical hapten exposure. Notes on the study in general: A positive correlation with patch test score was found for PT1 expanded TCR counts.

V is TRBV7-2 and J is TRBJ2-5, with 7 bases that match TRBD1. The specimen was whole blood, collected in connection with sensitization to the hapten diphenylcyclopropenone (DPC). The TCR sequence derives from a woman in her thirties with alopecia areata. Some clones in this sample may be carry-over from other donors' samples. The CDR3 DNA reads TGTGCCAGCAACAGTGGGACAGATAGACTTCAAGAGACCCAGTACTTC. It codes for CASNSGTDRLQETQYF.